This T cell receptor (beta chain) came from a study of T-cell memory formation after mild COVID-19. Study details: The two donors had largely donor-specific TCR clusters.

Whole-study findings and limits: Researchers report contracting CD4+ clones mostly in CM and EM, with CD8+ clones in EMRA.

Ten or more counts support this clonotype. The antigen is undetermined. From 5'RACE with constant-segment primers came TCR alpha and TCR beta cDNA libraries that carried sample barcodes and UMIs. TCRdb used MiXCR to reprocess the 5' RACE reads, holding one entry per CDR3 protein. The repertoire holds 470,000 or so distinct CDR3 sequences, with 15% to 25% as singletons. This receptor was obtained from an adult woman who had mild COVID-19 (a few samples of this study predate the infection). Cell type and time point are not known. The sequenced material came from PBMCs or a T cell subset sorted from them (not recorded which).

The CDR3 region is CASSLRIWGNSADTEAFF. The CDR3 nucleotides read TGTGCCAGCAGCTTACGGATTTGGGGGAATTCGGCTGACACTGAAGCTTTCTTT. This chain joins TRBV7-2 and TRBJ1-1; D is perhaps TRBD1 (5 bases). Germline V CDR1 and CDR2: SGHTA, FQGNSA. The V end was cut by 2 bases, the J end by 3 bases, with 22 bases between. The CDR3 totals 18 residues.